The source of this TCR beta chain is a study of CD8 T cells in Susac syndrome (dated by TCRdb to between 2018 and 2021). With respect to the entire study: Of the Susac syndrome patients who were sequenced, about 6 had clinically active disease and roughly eight were in clinical remission. Whether CD8+ T cell activation and differentiation in Susac syndrome was antigen driven was tested using repertoire sequencing. At the time of blood withdrawal, Susac syndrome patients were either therapy-naive, taking corticosteroids (with some also receiving IVIg), or on IVIg alone. The study compared CD8+ T cell repertoire clonality among over ten healthy donors, some 14 Susac syndrome patients and approximately 16 multiple sclerosis patients.

High-throughput TCR beta sequencing profiled peripheral blood CD8+ and CD4+ T cells from healthy donors, Susac syndrome patients and multiple sclerosis patients. Recently defined diagnostic criteria for definite or probable disease were met by the Susac syndrome patients. Bulk CD8+ and CD4+ T cells were purified magnetically by negative isolation, whereas CD8+ TEMRA cells were enriched by FACS. Blood was drawn into EDTA tubes, processed within 24 hours, and PBMCs were isolated by density gradient centrifugation. PBMCs destined for TCR sequencing were cryopreserved in liquid nitrogen and later thawed in a 37 °C water bath. The sorted or isolated CD4+, CD8+ and CD8+ TEMRA cells had a purity of 90% or higher. Points on this clonotype: The antigen it binds to is not known. Per-nucleotide qualities are absent, and no much larger clonotype sits a single base away.

RNA was extracted using the RNeasy kit, and roughly 0.5 to 1 ug of the RNA was reverse transcribed with random hexamers. The immunoSEQ multiplex PCR assay, covering 54 Vbeta and 13 Jbeta segments, was used to amplify TCR beta CDR3 regions. PCR amplification bias was corrected using a synthetic template baseline for primer optimization and computational correction. The original methods were these. Only productive sequences were kept, with reads annotated to V, D and J genes according to IMGT and analyzed in immunoSEQ Analyzer. Clonality was calculated as one minus the Shannon entropy normalized by log2 of the number of productive unique sequences. For each patient and control, public and private clones were evaluated within the 100 most prevalent clones. Clones were defined as Susac-specific if absent from the healthy and MS cohorts, from 1052 published viral clones and from other ImmuneACCESS disease sequences. Clones were called with MiXCR by TCRdb after fastp trimmed the public reads at Q25, and only in-frame beta chains were retained. Merged by CDR3 protein, the rows form single entries marked with the most common genes and DNA. The V and J calls, along with clone size, are taken from TCRdb and not from the paper's own processing. In this sample the table shows fewer than 60,000 distinct CDR3 sequences, about 95% of which occur a single time. 0.75% of the sample comes from the top ten.

Overall study outcomes, separate from this receptor: Susac syndrome CD8+ repertoires showed clonal expansion, highest in CD8+ TEMRA cells and greater in clinically active than remitting patients. The study acknowledged that relatively few individuals were included in the TCR sequencing and HLA analysis. Looking at Susac-specific public clones, the researchers identified some 15 in the total CD8+ repertoire and about 5 in the CD8+ TEMRA repertoire.

Taken from cysteine to phenylalanine, the CDR3 has 14 residues. Only the CDR3 part of the read is kept: 42 bases, read in frame from the first base. V trim: 2 bases; J trim: 8 bases; unmatched bases: 8. The germline V gene (reference sequence) supplies CDR1 LGHDT and CDR2 YNNKEL. The chain couples TRBV3-1 to TRBJ1-2; 7 bases in the middle match TRBD1. The sample comprised CD8+ T cells from PBMCs. The clonotype comes from a human donor with Susac syndrome. The CDR3 sequence is CASSQRRAGGGYTF. The base sequence is TGTGCCAGCAGCCAACGAAGGGCAGGGGGAGGCTACACCTTC. When the CDR3 is completed using the reference TRBV3-1 and TRBJ1-2 genes on either side, the full variable domain is DTAVSQTPKYLVTQMGNDKSIKCEQNLGHDTMYWYKQDSKKFLKIMFSYNNKELIINETVPNRFSPKSPDKAHLNLHINSLELGDSAVYFCASSQRRAGGGYTFGSGTRLTVV.